This T cell receptor (beta chain) was captured in a study of technical replicates of blood from a few donors. The data were produced by immunoSEQ multiplex PCR, yet TCRdb's version contains in-frame clones alone and is incomplete. The sample records more than 90,000 clones, 90% to 95% being singletons. Germline values: CDR1 ENHRY, CDR2 SYGVKD. V shed 2 bases, J shed 1 base, and the junction held 11 bases outside the gene matches. The CDR3 loop spans 18 amino acids. This TCR derives from a human donor in good health. The chain joins TRBV10-3 to TRBJ2-1, with 7 bases aligning to TRBD2. Input material: T cells isolated from PBMCs. As DNA, the CDR3 is TGTGCCATCAGTGAGCCTCGCCTCGGGCGGGAGTCCTACAATGAGCAGTTCTTC. Its protein product is CAISEPRLGRESYNEQFF.